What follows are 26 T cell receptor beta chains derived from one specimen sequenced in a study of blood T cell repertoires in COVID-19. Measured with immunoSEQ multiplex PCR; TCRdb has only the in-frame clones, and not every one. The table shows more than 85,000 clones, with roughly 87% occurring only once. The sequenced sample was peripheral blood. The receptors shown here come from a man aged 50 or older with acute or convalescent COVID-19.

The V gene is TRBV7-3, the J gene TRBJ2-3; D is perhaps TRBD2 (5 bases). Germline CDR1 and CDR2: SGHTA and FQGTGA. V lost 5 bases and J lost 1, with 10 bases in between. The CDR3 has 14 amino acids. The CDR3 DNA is TGTGCCAGCAGCCCCCGACTACGCACAGATACGCAGTATTTT. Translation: CASSPRLRTDTQYF.

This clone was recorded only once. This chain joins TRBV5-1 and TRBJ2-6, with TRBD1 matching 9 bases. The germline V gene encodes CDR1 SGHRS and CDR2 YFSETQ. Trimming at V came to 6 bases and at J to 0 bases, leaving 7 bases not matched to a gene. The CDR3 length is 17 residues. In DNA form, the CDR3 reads TGCGCCAGCATCCCCGGGACAGGGACCTCTGGGGCCAACGTCCTGACTTTC. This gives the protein CASIPGTGTSGANVLTF.

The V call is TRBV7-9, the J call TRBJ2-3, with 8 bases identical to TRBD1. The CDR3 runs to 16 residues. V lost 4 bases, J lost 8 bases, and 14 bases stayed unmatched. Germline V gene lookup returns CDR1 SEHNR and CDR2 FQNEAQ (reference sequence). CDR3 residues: CASSSPAGQVVFTQYF. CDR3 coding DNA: TGTGCCAGCAGCTCACCTGCGGGACAGGTGGTTTTTACGCAGTATTTT. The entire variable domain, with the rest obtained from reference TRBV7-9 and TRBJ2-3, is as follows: DTGVSQNPRHKITKRGQNVTFRCDPISEHNRLYWYRQTLGQGPEFLTYFQNEAQLEKSRLLSDRFSAERPKGSFSTLEIQRTEQGDSAMYLCASSSPAGQVVFTQYFGPGTRLTVL.

CDR3 region: CASSLLRVNTGELFF. CDR3 DNA sequence: TGTGCCAGCAGCTTACTGCGCGTCAACACCGGGGAGCTGTTTTTT. The chain carries TRBV11-1 and TRBJ2-2; D unclear. This CDR3 comprises 15 residues. V lost 2 bases, J lost 2 bases, and 9 bases lay in between. Germline V gene data show CDR1 as SGHAT and CDR2 as FQDESV (reference sequence).

The CDR3 here is CASSHLQACSGANVLTF. CDR3 sequence (DNA): TGTGCCAGCAGCCATCTACAGGCGTGCTCTGGGGCCAACGTCCTGACTTTC. The chain uses TRBV11-3 and TRBJ2-6, with D perhaps TRBD1 (5 bases). The CDR3 extends over 17 amino acids. The germline gives CDR1 SGHNT, CDR2 YENEEA. Trimming pared 5 bases from V and 0 bases from J, leaving 14 bases between.

CDR3 region: CASSSETQYF. In nucleotides, the CDR3 is TGTGCCAGCAGTTCGGAGACCCAGTACTTC. The chain is built from TRBV2 and TRBJ2-5; D is unresolved. Trimming removed 5 bases at V and 5 bases at J, with 3 bases between. The V gene's germline CDR1 is SNHLY and CDR2 FYNNEI. The CDR3 is made up of 10 amino acids.

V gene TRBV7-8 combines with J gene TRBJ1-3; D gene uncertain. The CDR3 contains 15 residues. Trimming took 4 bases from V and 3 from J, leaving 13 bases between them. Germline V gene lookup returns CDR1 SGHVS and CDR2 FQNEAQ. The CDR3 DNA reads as TGTGCCAGCAGCTCCGGAGGACGGTATGGAAACACCATATATTTT. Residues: CASSSGGRYGNTIYF.

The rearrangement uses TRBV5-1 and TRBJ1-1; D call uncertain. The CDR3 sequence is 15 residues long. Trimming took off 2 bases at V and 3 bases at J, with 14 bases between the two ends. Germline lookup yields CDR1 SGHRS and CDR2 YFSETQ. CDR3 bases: TGCGCCAGCAGCTTCGGGAGGAGCGAGTACACTGAAGCTTTCTTT. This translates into CASSFGRSEYTEAFF.

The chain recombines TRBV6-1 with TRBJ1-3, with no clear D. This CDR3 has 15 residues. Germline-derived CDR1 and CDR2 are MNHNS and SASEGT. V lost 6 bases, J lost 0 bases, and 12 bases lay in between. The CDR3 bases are TGTGCCAGCAGACCACCGTCTAGCTCTGGAAACACCATATATTTT. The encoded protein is CASRPPSSSGNTIYF.

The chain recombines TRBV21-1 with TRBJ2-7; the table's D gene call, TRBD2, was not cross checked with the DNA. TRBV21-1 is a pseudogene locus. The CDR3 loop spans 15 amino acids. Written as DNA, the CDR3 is TGTGCCAGCAGCACTATAGCGGTCCGCTCCTACGAGCAGTACTTC. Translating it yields CASSTIAVRSYEQYF.

The CDR3 sequence is CASSQGLAGVGADTQYF. CDR3 nucleotide sequence: TGTGCCAGCAGCCAGGGACTAGCGGGGGTCGGGGCAGATACGCAGTATTTT. This chain connects TRBV3-1 (or the pseudogene TRBV3-2) to TRBJ2-3, with TRBD2 matching 14 bases. The CDR3 runs to 17 residues. The V and J ends lost 3 bases and 4 bases, in that order; junction bases with no gene match: 6. Germline V gives CDR1 LGHDT, CDR2 YNNKEL (reference sequence).

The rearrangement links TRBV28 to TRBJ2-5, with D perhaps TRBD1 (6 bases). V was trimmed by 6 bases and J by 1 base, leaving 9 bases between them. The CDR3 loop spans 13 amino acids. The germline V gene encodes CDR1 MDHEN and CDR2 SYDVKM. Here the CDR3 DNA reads TGTGCCAGCAGCAGGACAGTCCAAGAGACCCAGTACTTC. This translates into CASSRTVQETQYF.

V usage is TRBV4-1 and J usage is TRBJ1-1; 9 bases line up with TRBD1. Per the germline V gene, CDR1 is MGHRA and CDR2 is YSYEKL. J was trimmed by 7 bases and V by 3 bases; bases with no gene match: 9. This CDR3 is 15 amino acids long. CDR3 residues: CASSQGTGLVSEAFF. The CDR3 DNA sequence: TGCGCCAGCAGCCAGGGGACAGGGTTGGTTAGTGAAGCTTTCTTT.

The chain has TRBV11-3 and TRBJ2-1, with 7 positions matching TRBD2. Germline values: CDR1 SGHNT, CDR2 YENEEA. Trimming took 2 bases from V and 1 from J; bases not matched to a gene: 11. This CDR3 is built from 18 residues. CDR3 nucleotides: TGTGCCAGCAGCTTACGGGCCAGGCGGGAGATGTCCTACAATGAGCAGTTCTTC. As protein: CASSLRARREMSYNEQFF.

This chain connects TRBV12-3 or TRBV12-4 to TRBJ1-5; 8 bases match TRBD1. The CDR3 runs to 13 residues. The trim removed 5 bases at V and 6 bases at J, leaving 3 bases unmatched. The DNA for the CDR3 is TGTGCCAGCAGTCCAGGGGGCTTTCAGCCCCAGCATTTT. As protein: CASSPGGFQPQHF.

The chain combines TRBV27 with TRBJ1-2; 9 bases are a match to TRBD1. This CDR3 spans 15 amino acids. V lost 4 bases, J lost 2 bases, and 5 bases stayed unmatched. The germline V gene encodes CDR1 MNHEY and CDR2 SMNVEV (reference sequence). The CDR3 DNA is TGTGCCAGCAGTTACAGGGGGCTCCACAACTATGGCTACACCTTC. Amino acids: CASSYRGLHNYGYTF.

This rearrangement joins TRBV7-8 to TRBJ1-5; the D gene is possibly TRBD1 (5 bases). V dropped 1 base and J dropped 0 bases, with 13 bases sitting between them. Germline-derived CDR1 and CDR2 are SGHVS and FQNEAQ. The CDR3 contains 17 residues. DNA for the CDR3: TGTGCCAGCAGCTTAGGGGCTAAGGACACTAGCAATCAGCCCCAGCATTTT. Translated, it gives CASSLGAKDTSNQPQHF.

Written as DNA, the CDR3 is TGCACCAGCAGAGTTCCATGTCTGTGCACAAAGTGGGCCAACGTCCTGACTTTC. Protein: CTSRVPCLCTKWANVLTF. The chain uses TRBV1 and TRBJ2-6; the table's D call, TRBD1, has no DNA check behind it. TRBV1 is a pseudogene. There are 18 residues in the CDR3.

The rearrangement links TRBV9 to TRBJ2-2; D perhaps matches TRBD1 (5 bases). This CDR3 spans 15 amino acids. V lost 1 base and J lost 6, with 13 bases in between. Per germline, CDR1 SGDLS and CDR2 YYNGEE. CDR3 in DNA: TGTGCCAGCAGCGTATTGACAGCCACGGCCGGGGAGCTGTTTTTT. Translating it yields CASSVLTATAGELFF.

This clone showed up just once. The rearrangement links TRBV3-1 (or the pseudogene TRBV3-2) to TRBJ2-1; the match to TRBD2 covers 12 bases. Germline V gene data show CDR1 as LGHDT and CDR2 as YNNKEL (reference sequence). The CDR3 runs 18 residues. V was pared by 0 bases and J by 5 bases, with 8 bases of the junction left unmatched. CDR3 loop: CASSQEPGLAGSNNEQFF. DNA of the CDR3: TGTGCCAGCAGCCAAGAACCAGGACTAGCGGGATCAAACAATGAGCAGTTCTTC.

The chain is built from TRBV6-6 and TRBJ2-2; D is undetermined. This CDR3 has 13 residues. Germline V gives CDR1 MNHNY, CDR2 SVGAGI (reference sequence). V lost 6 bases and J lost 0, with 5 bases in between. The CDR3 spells CASSSANTGELFF. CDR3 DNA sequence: TGTGCCAGCAGCTCAGCGAACACCGGGGAGCTGTTTTTT.

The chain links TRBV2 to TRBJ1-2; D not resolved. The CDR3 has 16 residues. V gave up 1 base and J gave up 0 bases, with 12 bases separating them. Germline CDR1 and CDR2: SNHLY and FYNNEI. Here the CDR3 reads CASSEGRTIPNYGYTF. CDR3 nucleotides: TGTGCCAGCAGTGAAGGGAGGACCATTCCTAACTATGGCTACACCTTC.

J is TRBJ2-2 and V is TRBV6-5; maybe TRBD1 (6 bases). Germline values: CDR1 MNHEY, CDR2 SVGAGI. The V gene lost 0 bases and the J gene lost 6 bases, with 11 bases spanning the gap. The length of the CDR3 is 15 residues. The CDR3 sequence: CASSYSIQGSGELFF. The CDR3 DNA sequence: TGTGCCAGCAGTTACTCTATACAGGGATCCGGGGAGCTGTTTTTT.

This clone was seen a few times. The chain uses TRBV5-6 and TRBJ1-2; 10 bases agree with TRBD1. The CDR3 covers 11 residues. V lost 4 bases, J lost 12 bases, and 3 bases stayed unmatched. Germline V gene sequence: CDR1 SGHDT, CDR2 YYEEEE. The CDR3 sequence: CASSRTGGHTF. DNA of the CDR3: TGTGCCAGCAGCCGGACAGGGGGACACACCTTC.

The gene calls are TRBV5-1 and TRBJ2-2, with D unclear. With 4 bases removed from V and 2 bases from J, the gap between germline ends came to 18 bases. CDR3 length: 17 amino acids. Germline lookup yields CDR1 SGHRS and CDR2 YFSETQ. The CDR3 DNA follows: TGCGCCAGCAGCCTGCCTCCAGCCGGCGGCAACACCGGGGAGCTGTTTTTT. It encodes CASSLPPAGGNTGELFF.

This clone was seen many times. The CDR3 here is CASSLSTANTGELFF. The CDR3 DNA sequence: TGTGCCAGCAGTTTATCAACAGCGAACACCGGGGAGCTGTTTTTT. The V and J genes are TRBV27 and TRBJ2-2; D unresolved. The CDR3 consists of 15 residues. Germline lookup yields CDR1 MNHEY and CDR2 SMNVEV (reference sequence). Trimming shortened V by 0 bases and J by 0 bases, and 5 bases separated the two germline ends.